The TCR beta chain under discussion was sequenced for a study of PD-1 blockade in mismatch repair-deficient tumors. Study-wide background: Enrolled about 2012-2016, patients had progressing, pretreated mismatch repair-deficient cancers of about a dozen types.

Study-wide results and limits: After pembrolizumab, tumor-resident clones rose rapidly, then generally contracted before radiologic responses.

The protocol was immunoSEQ multiplex PCR, while the TCRdb copy is restricted to in-frame clones and leaves out a portion. The sample carries some 84,000 clones, around 85% recorded once. Every patient had mismatch repair deficiency by PCR or immunohistochemistry. The TCR-sequenced patients were three responders to pembrolizumab. V lost 3 bases, J lost 5 bases, and 16 bases stayed unmatched. This CDR3 is 18 amino acids long. CDR1 and CDR2 from the germline V gene are MGHDK and SYGVNS. In regard to this clone: Its specificity is unknown.

The starting material was peripheral blood, obtained 12 weeks after starting pembrolizumab. This clonotype was obtained from an adult with mismatch repair-deficient cancer. This chain links TRBV25-1 with TRBJ2-5; 9 bases line up with TRBD2. CDR3 coding DNA: TGTGCCAGCAGTGATAAATCTGTGCTCGCGGGAGGGTGGGAGACCCAGTACTTC. This gives the protein CASSDKSVLAGGWETQYF. The whole variable domain, remainder taken from reference TRBV25-1 and TRBJ2-5, is EADIYQTPRYLVIGTGKKITLECSQTMGHDKMYWYQQDPGMELHLIHYSYGVNSTEKGDLSSESTVSRIRTEHFPLTLESARPSHTSQYLCASSDKSVLAGGWETQYFGPGTRLLVL.